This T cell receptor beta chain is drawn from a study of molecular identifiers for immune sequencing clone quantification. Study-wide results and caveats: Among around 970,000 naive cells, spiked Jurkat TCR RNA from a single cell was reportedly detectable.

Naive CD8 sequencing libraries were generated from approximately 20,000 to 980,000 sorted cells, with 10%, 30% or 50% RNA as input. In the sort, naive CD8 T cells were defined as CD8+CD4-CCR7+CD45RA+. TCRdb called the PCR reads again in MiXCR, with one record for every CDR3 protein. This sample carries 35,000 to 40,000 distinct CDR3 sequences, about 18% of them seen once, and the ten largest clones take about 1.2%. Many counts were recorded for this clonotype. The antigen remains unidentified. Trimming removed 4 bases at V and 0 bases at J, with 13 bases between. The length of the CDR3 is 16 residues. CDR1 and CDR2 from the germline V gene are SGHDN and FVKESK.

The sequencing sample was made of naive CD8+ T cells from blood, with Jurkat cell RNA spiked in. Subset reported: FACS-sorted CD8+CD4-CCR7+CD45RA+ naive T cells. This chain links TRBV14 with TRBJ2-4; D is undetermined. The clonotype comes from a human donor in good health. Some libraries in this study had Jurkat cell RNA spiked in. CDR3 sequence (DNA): TGTGCCAGCAGCCCATCGGGCACCTTAGCCAAAAACATTCAGTACTTC. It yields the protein CASSPSGTLAKNIQYF.